This is a list of T cell receptor beta chains from one sample in a study of blood T cell repertoires in COVID-19. Some clones are missing from TCRdb's copy, which holds only in-frame ones; the method was immunoSEQ multiplex PCR. The sample lists just over 150,000 clones, 85% occurring once. The source material was peripheral blood. The receptors come from a human donor with acute or convalescent COVID-19. The donor label of this sample is uncertain. Each CDR3 is given with its conserved first and last residue. The D gene is left open where the match is weak. Rows give clone size only sometimes, using once, few, many, or a class for an expanded clone.

d_call: TRBD2; v_call: TRBV7-9; clone_size: -; j_call: TRBJ2-1; cdr3_nt: TGTGCCAGCAGCTCCCGACTAGCGGGGGGATTTAGGGATGAGCAGTTCTTC; cdr3_aa: CASSSRLAGGFRDEQFF
d_call: TRBD1; v_call: TRBV30; clone_size: -; j_call: TRBJ1-6; cdr3_nt: TGTGCCTGGAGGCAGGGGGCGGATTCACCCCTCCACTTT; cdr3_aa: CAWRQGADSPLHF
d_call: TRBD1; v_call: TRBV28; clone_size: -; j_call: TRBJ2-2; cdr3_nt: TGTGCCAGCAGTTTGGTAGGGACAGGGACTACCGGGGAGCTGTTTTTT; cdr3_aa: CASSLVGTGTTGELFF
d_call: -; v_call: TRBV2; clone_size: -; j_call: TRBJ2-7; cdr3_nt: TGTGCCAGCAGTTATGACACAGGATCCCCCTACGAGCAGTACTTC; cdr3_aa: CASSYDTGSPYEQYF
d_call: -; v_call: TRBV3-1/TRBV3-2; clone_size: -; j_call: TRBJ1-6; cdr3_nt: TGTGCCAGCAGCCTGACGGCAGGGCGCTCACCCCTCCACTTT; cdr3_aa: CASSLTAGRSPLHF
d_call: -; v_call: TRBV9; clone_size: -; j_call: TRBJ1-3; cdr3_nt: TGTGCCAGCAGCGTTGATCCCACAGGGATCGGGCTCGCTGGAAACACCATATATTTT; cdr3_aa: CASSVDPTGIGLAGNTIYF
d_call: -; v_call: TRBV10-3; clone_size: -; j_call: TRBJ1-3; cdr3_nt: TGTGCCATCAGTCCTCGGACATTAGTCTCCCTAATCGGAAACACCATATATTTT; cdr3_aa: CAISPRTLVSLIGNTIYF
d_call: TRBD2; v_call: TRBV13; clone_size: -; j_call: TRBJ2-1; cdr3_nt: TGTGCCAGCAGCTATAGCGGGGGCCGGTTAAATGAGCAGTTCTTC; cdr3_aa: CASSYSGGRLNEQFF
d_call: TRBD1; v_call: TRBV4-3; clone_size: few; j_call: TRBJ2-7; cdr3_nt: TGCGCCAGCAGCCAAGGCAAGACAGGGCCCGAGCAGTACTTC; cdr3_aa: CASSQGKTGPEQYF
d_call: -; v_call: TRBV14; clone_size: -; j_call: TRBJ2-7; cdr3_nt: TGTGCCAGCAGCCCCCCCGGACAGACAAAAGCCTACGAGCAGTACTTC; cdr3_aa: CASSPPGQTKAYEQYF
d_call: -; v_call: TRBV18; clone_size: -; j_call: TRBJ1-1; cdr3_nt: TGTGCCAGCTGTCACGAGCAAATGAACACTGAAGCTTTCTTT; cdr3_aa: CASCHEQMNTEAFF
d_call: TRBD2; v_call: TRBV2; clone_size: once; j_call: TRBJ2-7; cdr3_nt: TGTGCCAGCAGTGGCGGCCGGACTAGCGGATCCTACGAGCAGTACTTC; cdr3_aa: CASSGGRTSGSYEQYF
d_call: TRBD2; v_call: TRBV23-1; clone_size: -; j_call: TRBJ2-2; cdr3_nt: TGCGCCAGCTCCCGGGGGGGCCTTGACACCGGGGAGCTGTTTTTT; cdr3_aa: CASSRGGLDTGELFF
d_call: TRBD1; v_call: TRBV23-1; clone_size: -; j_call: TRBJ1-1; cdr3_nt: TGCGCCAGCAGTCAAAGCTCAGGGGGAGAAAGAACTGAAGCTTTCTTT; cdr3_aa: CASSQSSGGERTEAFF
d_call: TRBD1; v_call: TRBV19; clone_size: -; j_call: TRBJ1-5; cdr3_nt: TGTGCCAGTAGTACAGGGACAGGGGGTGGTCAGCCCCAGCATTTT; cdr3_aa: CASSTGTGGGQPQHF
d_call: TRBD1; v_call: TRBV11-3; clone_size: -; j_call: TRBJ2-7; cdr3_nt: TGTGCCAGCAGCCCGGGACAGGGGAACTACGAGCAGTACTTC; cdr3_aa: CASSPGQGNYEQYF
d_call: -; v_call: TRBV6-6; clone_size: -; j_call: TRBJ2-7; cdr3_nt: TGTGCCAGCAGTTACCCCGAGGGCAGCTCCTACGAGCAGTACTTC; cdr3_aa: CASSYPEGSSYEQYF
d_call: TRBD1; v_call: TRBV4-1; clone_size: once; j_call: TRBJ1-4; cdr3_nt: TGCGCCAGCAGCCAAGAGGGGACAGGGTGGGAAAAACTGTTTTTT; cdr3_aa: CASSQEGTGWEKLFF
d_call: -; v_call: TRBV5-1; clone_size: once; j_call: TRBJ1-2; cdr3_nt: TGCGCCAGCAGCTTGGGTGACAGGCCCGCTGGCTACACCTTC; cdr3_aa: CASSLGDRPAGYTF
d_call: -; v_call: TRBV6-5; clone_size: -; j_call: TRBJ1-2; cdr3_nt: TGTGCCAGCAGTTACTCCGGGTCTCCCCTGATACGCTTC; cdr3_aa: CASSYSGSPLIRF
d_call: TRBD1; v_call: TRBV3-1/TRBV3-2; clone_size: -; j_call: TRBJ2-3; cdr3_nt: TGTGCCAGCAGCTCTGATACAGGGGGGACAGATACGCAGTATTTT; cdr3_aa: CASSSDTGGTDTQYF
d_call: TRBD1; v_call: TRBV18; clone_size: -; j_call: TRBJ1-2; cdr3_nt: TGTGCCAGCTCACCGGACAGGGAGCATGGCTACACCTTC; cdr3_aa: CASSPDREHGYTF